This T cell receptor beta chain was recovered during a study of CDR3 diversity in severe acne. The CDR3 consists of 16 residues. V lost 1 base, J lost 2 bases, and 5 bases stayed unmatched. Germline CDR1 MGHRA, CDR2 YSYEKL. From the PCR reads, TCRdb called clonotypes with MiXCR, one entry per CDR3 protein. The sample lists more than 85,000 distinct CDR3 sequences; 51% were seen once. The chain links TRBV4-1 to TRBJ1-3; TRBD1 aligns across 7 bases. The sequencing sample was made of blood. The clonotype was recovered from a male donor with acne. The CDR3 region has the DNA TGCGCCAGCAGCCAAGTTGGTACAGGGGCTGGAAACACCATATATTTT. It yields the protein CASSQVGTGAGNTIYF.